This T cell receptor (beta chain) was sequenced in a study of spatial heterogeneity in lung cancer. Ten or more counts support this clonotype. The time point here: blood at routine non-recurrence follow-up after resection. Sequencing of whole RNA from tumor, nontumor lung or frozen PBMC involved no sorting. The CDR3 is 14 residues long. Trimming removed 3 bases from V and 1 base from J, with 9 bases in between. TCRdb called the 5' RACE reads again in MiXCR, with one record for every CDR3 protein. The sample records about 36,000 distinct CDR3 sequences, over 6.5% being singletons. The TCR sequence derives from a male donor with early-stage non-small cell lung cancer. The rearrangement uses TRBV12-3 or TRBV12-4 and TRBJ1-1; weak D call: TRBD1 (6 bases). Sequencing was performed on PBMCs, taken at follow-up. The CDR3 nucleotides are TGTGCCAGCAGTTTGGAGGGGGGGAACACTGAAGCTTTCTTT. It codes for CASSLEGGNTEAFF.